Shown below are 26 T cell receptor beta chains from a single sample sequenced in a study of neurological immune-mediated disorders. TCRdb fed the 5' RACE reads into MiXCR, producing one record per CDR3 protein. This table holds 87,000 or so distinct CDR3 sequences, 3% to 4% found once. What was sequenced was PBMCs. Source of these receptors: a woman between 18 and 29 years old with multiple sclerosis.

Ten or more counts support this clonotype. This chain joins TRBV21-1 and TRBJ1-2; the D call in the table, TRBD1, was not verified against the DNA. TRBV21-1 is a known pseudogene. The CDR3 consists of 18 residues. CDR3 sequence: CASSITPGTDSGNYGYTF. The DNA for the CDR3 is TGTGCCAGCAGCATAACCCCCGGGACAGACTCTGGTAACTATGGCTACACCTTC.

The sample holds many counts of this clonotype. The rearrangement uses TRBV10-3 and TRBJ2-2; 7 bases line up with TRBD1. Germline trimming cut 7 bases from V and 1 base from J; bases unmatched to any gene: 6. The CDR3 totals 15 residues. Germline V lookup: CDR1 ENHRY, CDR2 SYGVKD. CDR3 nucleotides: TGTGCCATCAACAGTGGGGACAGGAACACCGGGGAGCTGTTTTTT. This gives the protein CAINSGDRNTGELFF.

This clonotype has at least ten counts. The V gene is TRBV7-9, the J gene TRBJ1-1; D uncertain. V lost 1 base, J lost 1 base, and 7 bases lay in between. Germline assignment: CDR1 SEHNR and CDR2 FQNEAQ (reference sequence). The CDR3 totals 14 residues. The CDR3 protein is CASSLVAANTEAFF. The CDR3 region has the DNA TGTGCCAGCAGCTTAGTGGCAGCGAACACTGAAGCTTTCTTT.

There are many counts of this clonotype. V is TRBV5-1 and J is TRBJ1-1; D remains unclear. The CDR3 sequence is 15 residues long. The germline V and J ends were trimmed by 0 bases and 0 bases, with 9 bases remaining between them. Germline lookup yields CDR1 SGHRS and CDR2 YFSETQ. CDR3 protein: CASSLVGGMNTEAFF. The CDR3 bases are TGCGCCAGCAGCTTGGTTGGAGGTATGAACACTGAAGCTTTCTTT.

This clonotype is deemed medium-sized (0.01 to 0.1%). The chain uses TRBV28 and TRBJ2-2; no firm D call. The CDR3 length is 15 residues. Germline V gene lookup returns CDR1 MDHEN and CDR2 SYDVKM. V lost 2 bases and J 0 bases, leaving 7 bases between the germline ends. The CDR3 DNA reads TGTGCCAGCAGTTTAACACCCTCGAACACCGGGGAGCTGTTTTTT. Residues: CASSLTPSNTGELFF.

This clonotype showed up many times. The chain couples TRBV3-1 to TRBJ1-1; no clear D. Trimming took 1 base from V and 0 from J, leaving 6 bases between them. This CDR3 is built from 14 residues. From germline, CDR1 is LGHDT and CDR2 YNNKEL (reference sequence). This CDR3 reads CASSQGPMNTEAFF. The CDR3, as DNA: TGTGCCAGCAGCCAAGGGCCCATGAACACTGAAGCTTTCTTT.

This clonotype has a count of ten or more. V is TRBV4-1 and J is TRBJ2-2, with 9 bases identical to TRBD2. This CDR3 is built from 17 residues. The germline gives CDR1 MGHRA, CDR2 YSYEKL. With 4 bases clipped from V and 5 bases from J, the junction kept 11 bases outside the gene matches. The CDR3 DNA reads TGCGCCAGCAGCCTCACGGGCGGGGGGGCGAGGACCGGGGAGCTGTTTTTT. Protein sequence: CASSLTGGGARTGELFF.

This clonotype was recorded many times. This CDR3 reads CASINTGRVEAFF. For the CDR3, the DNA is TGTGCCAGCATCAACACGGGGAGGGTTGAAGCTTTCTTT. The V and J genes are TRBV7-9 and TRBJ1-1, with D uncertain. From germline, CDR1 is SEHNR and CDR2 FQNEAQ (reference sequence). Trimming cost V 7 bases and J 7 bases, with 16 bases left between them. The CDR3 runs 13 residues.

This clonotype was seen many times. The genes are TRBV12-3 or TRBV12-4 and TRBJ2-7; no clear D. The CDR3 loop spans 13 amino acids. The germline V and J ends were trimmed by 3 bases and 1 base, with 7 bases remaining between them. DNA of the CDR3: TGTGCCAGCAGTTTTCACGGATCCTACGAGCAGTACTTC. This gives the protein CASSFHGSYEQYF.

Concerning this clonotype: A much larger clone lies a single base off, so this may be a read error. The chain has TRBV20-1 and TRBJ2-3; 8 positions match TRBD2. CDR1 DFQATT and CDR2 SNEGSKA come from the germline V gene (reference sequence). V shed 8 bases and J 6 bases; nucleotides not matched to a gene: 13. The CDR3 extends over 14 amino acids. CDR3 coding DNA: TGCAGTCCTCCTATAGCGGGGCGGCAGGATACGCAGTATTTT. Translated: CSPPIAGRQDTQYF.

This clonotype was seen repeatedly, ten times or more. This chain links TRBV20-1 with TRBJ2-5; 9 nucleotides match TRBD1. There are 13 residues in the CDR3. Germline CDR1 DFQATT, CDR2 SNEGSKA (reference sequence). The V and J ends lost 6 bases and 5 bases, in that order; junction bases with no gene match: 7. The CDR3 sequence: CSALGQGGETQYF. The CDR3 bases are TGCAGTGCATTGGGACAGGGTGGGGAGACCCAGTACTTC.

This clonotype was found many times. This sequence joins TRBV12-3 or TRBV12-4 and TRBJ2-3; a possible D gene is TRBD2 (5 bases). The length of the CDR3 is 15 residues. The V and J ends lost 2 bases and 1 base respectively, with 10 bases between them. Here the CDR3 reads CASSLSERRTDTQYF. CDR3 nucleotides: TGTGCCAGCAGTTTATCTGAGCGGCGCACAGATACGCAGTATTTT.

This clonotype was recorded many times. The chain joins TRBV5-5 to TRBJ2-2, with TRBD1 as a possible D gene (6 bases). This CDR3 region has 14 residues. CDR1 is SGHKS and CDR2 is YYEKEE in the germline V gene (reference sequence). V was trimmed by 3 bases and J by 8 bases, leaving 14 bases between them. The chain's CDR3 is CASSWLQGAGELFF. As DNA, the CDR3 is TGTGCCAGCAGCTGGCTACAGGGAGCGGGGGAGCTGTTTTTT.

The table lists this clonotype with many counts. V and J are TRBV7-2 and TRBJ1-4, with D hard to call. This CDR3 has 16 amino acids. V shed 1 base and J shed 6 bases, with 15 bases lying between them. Germline V gives CDR1 SGHTA, CDR2 FQGNSA. For the CDR3, the DNA is TGTGCCAGCAGCTTAGGTTTCATGGACGGAGATGAAAAACTGTTTTTT. Residues: CASSLGFMDGDEKLFF.

This clonotype was counted ten times or more. The V gene is TRBV12-3 or TRBV12-4, the J gene TRBJ1-1; D not certain. The CDR3 length is 13 residues. V lost 3 bases and J 7 bases, leaving 12 bases between the germline ends. The CDR3, as DNA: TGTGCCAGCAGTTTTGGGTGGCGAGGTGAAGCTTTCTTT. Encoded protein: CASSFGWRGEAFF.

This clonotype was picked up many times. The rearrangement links TRBV7-9 to TRBJ2-7; D unresolved. The CDR3 consists of 11 residues. V was cut by 5 bases and J by 6 bases, with 8 bases left in between. The V gene's germline CDR1 is SEHNR and CDR2 FQNEAQ (reference sequence). CDR3 region: CASSLDREQYF. CDR3 nucleotides: TGTGCCAGCAGCCTCGATCGCGAGCAGTACTTC.

At least ten counts were recorded for this clonotype. CDR3 amino acids: CASSLLGTEQFF. In DNA form, the CDR3 reads TGTGCCAGCAGTTTACTAGGCACTGAGCAGTTCTTC. The chain couples TRBV12-3 or TRBV12-4 to TRBJ2-1; D remains ambiguous. V gave up 2 bases and J gave up 9 bases, with 8 bases separating them. The CDR3 totals 12 residues.

The table lists this clonotype with many counts. The rearrangement uses TRBV4-3 and TRBJ1-6, with a possible D match to TRBD1 (6 bases). V lost 4 bases to trimming and J lost 7 bases, with 14 bases between them. Germline CDR1 LGHNA, CDR2 YSLEER. This CDR3 has 15 amino acids. The CDR3 sequence: CASSRWTVENSPLHF. The DNA of the CDR3 is TGCGCCAGCAGCCGATGGACAGTAGAGAATTCACCCCTCCACTTT.

This clonotype came up a few times. The chain links TRBV29-1 to TRBJ2-2; TRBD1 matches at 11 bases. The CDR3 runs 13 residues. In germline, CDR1 is SQVTM, CDR2 ANQGSEA. The CDR3 DNA reads as TGCAGTGGACAGGGGGCCAACACCGGGGAGCTGTTTTTT. This encodes CSGQGANTGELFF.

This clonotype was observed at least ten times. The chain links TRBV7-2 to TRBJ2-7; 8 bases match TRBD2. The germline gives CDR1 SGHTA, CDR2 FQGNSA. V gave up 2 bases and J gave up 4 bases; unmatched junction bases: 7. The length of the CDR3 is 15 residues. For the CDR3, the DNA is TGTGCCAGCAGCTTACGGGGGGGCACCCCGTACGAGCAGTACTTC. This encodes CASSLRGGTPYEQYF.

This clonotype was seen many times. J is TRBJ2-3 and V is TRBV5-1; possible D gene TRBD2, 5 bases. This CDR3 region has 15 residues. Trimming cost V 3 bases and J 3 bases, with 14 bases left between them. Germline-derived CDR1 and CDR2 are SGHRS and YFSETQ. The chain's CDR3 is CASSWAGVGTDTQYF. In DNA, the CDR3 is TGCGCCAGCAGCTGGGCCGGGGTTGGTACAGATACGCAGTATTTT. The full variable domain, its missing parts supplied by reference TRBV5-1 and TRBJ2-3, is KAGVTQTPRYLIKTRGQQVTLSCSPISGHRSVSWYQQTPGQGLQFLFEYFSETQRNKGNFPGRFSGRQFSNSRSEMNVSTLELGDSALYLCASSWAGVGTDTQYFGPGTRLTVL.

This clonotype has a count of ten or more. This sequence joins TRBV7-2 and TRBJ2-7; a possible D gene is TRBD2 (5 bases). The CDR3 consists of 13 residues. The V gene lost 5 bases and the J gene lost 6 bases, with 14 bases spanning the gap. Germline CDR1 SGHTA, CDR2 FQGNSA. The CDR3 DNA sequence: TGTGCCAGCAGCCAGCTGGGGAGCCGCGAGCAGTACTTC. It codes for CASSQLGSREQYF.

This clonotype was seen many times. The chain uses TRBV20-1 and TRBJ2-3; D is unclear. CDR3 length equals 13 residues. Germline CDR1 and CDR2: DFQATT and SNEGSKA (reference sequence). The V end was cut by 3 bases, the J end by 1 base, with 8 bases between. CDR3: CSAREFGTDTQYF. The CDR3 coding sequence is TGCAGTGCTAGGGAGTTTGGCACAGATACGCAGTATTTT.

In this sample, this clonotype turned up many times. The chain links TRBV10-3 to TRBJ2-2, with D unresolved. V gave up 0 bases and J gave up 1 base, with 0 bases separating them. CDR1 ENHRY and CDR2 SYGVKD come from the germline V gene. The CDR3 length is 13 residues. As DNA, the CDR3 is TGTGCCATCAGTGAGTCGAACACCGGGGAGCTGTTTTTT. This codes for CAISESNTGELFF.

This clonotype has only a few counts. The chain uses TRBV7-9 and TRBJ2-3; 10 bases fit TRBD2. The CDR3 totals 19 residues. V was clipped by 1 base and J by 0 bases; unmatched bases: 10. The germline V gene has CDR1 SEHNR and CDR2 FQNEAQ (reference sequence). This CDR3 reads CASSLGRLAGAFSTDTQYF. The CDR3 nucleotides are TGTGCCAGCAGCTTAGGCAGGCTAGCGGGAGCCTTTAGCACAGATACGCAGTATTTT. The full variable domain, its missing parts supplied by reference TRBV7-9 and TRBJ2-3, is DTGVSQNPRHKITKRGQNVTFRCDPISEHNRLYWYRQTLGQGPEFLTYFQNEAQLEKSRLLSDRFSAERPKGSFSTLEIQRTEQGDSAMYLCASSLGRLAGAFSTDTQYFGPGTRLTVL.

In its sample, this clonotype was seen many times. The chain is built from TRBV14 and TRBJ2-1; D gene ambiguous. Germline lookup yields CDR1 SGHDN and CDR2 FVKESK. The CDR3 length is 13 residues. V gave up 1 base and J gave up 2 bases, with 3 bases separating them. The CDR3 sequence: CASSQGTYNEQFF. The CDR3 nucleotides are TGTGCCAGCAGCCAAGGGACCTACAATGAGCAGTTCTTC.